The 24 T cell receptor beta chains in this list originate from one sample, sequenced in a study of cytomegalovirus exposure and HLA in healthy donors. The assay was immunoSEQ multiplex PCR, and TCRdb's table has in-frame clones only and misses some. The table lists 95,000 to 150,000 clones, roughly 90% of them singletons. The sample consisted of PBMCs. The receptor set was obtained from a woman under 30 in good health and CMV-seronegative.

The rearrangement joins TRBV11-3 to TRBJ2-7, with 9 bases matching TRBD2. The ends lost 1 base at V and 6 bases at J; junction bases unmatched: 7. Looked up from germline, CDR1 is SGHNT and CDR2 is YENEEA. CDR3 size: 15 residues. CDR3 region: CASSLGLGLAGEQYF. The CDR3, as DNA: TGTGCCAGCAGCTTAGGCTTGGGACTAGCTGGCGAGCAGTACTTC.

The chain carries TRBV19 and TRBJ2-2; 12 positions match TRBD2. Trimming cost V 1 base and J 2 bases; bases outside gene matches: 5. Looked up from germline, CDR1 is LNHDA and CDR2 is SQIVND (reference sequence). The CDR3 has 18 amino acids. In nucleotides, the CDR3 is TGTGCCAGTAGTATAGTGAGGACTAGCGGGATTAACACCGGGGAGCTGTTTTTT. Its protein product is CASSIVRTSGINTGELFF. Full variable domain (missing parts from reference TRBV19 and TRBJ2-2): DGGITQSPKYLFRKEGQNVTLSCEQNLNHDAMYWYRQDPGQGLRLIYYSQIVNDFQKGDIAEGYSVSREKKESFPLTVTSAQKNPTAFYLCASSIVRTSGINTGELFFGEGSRLTVL.

The chain links TRBV9 to TRBJ1-2; D call uncertain. The germline V gene encodes CDR1 SGDLS and CDR2 YYNGEE. Trimming stripped 4 bases from V and 2 bases from J, with 9 bases between. This CDR3 region has 13 residues. The CDR3 loop reads CASSPDRNYGYTF. CDR3 nucleotides: TGTGCCAGCAGCCCTGATAGAAACTATGGCTACACCTTC.

The chain uses TRBV27 and TRBJ2-3; 9 bases fit TRBD2. Trimming cost V 1 base and J 2 bases; bases outside gene matches: 4. The CDR3 has 16 residues. Germline-derived CDR1 and CDR2 are MNHEY and SMNVEV (reference sequence). Written as DNA, the CDR3 is TGTGCCAGCAGTTTATATAGCGGGAGTTACACAGATACGCAGTATTTT. It specifies CASSLYSGSYTDTQYF.

This chain joins TRBV11-3 and TRBJ1-4; 7 bases align to TRBD1. V lost 5 bases and J lost 7; bases outside the gene matches: 10. The germline V gene encodes CDR1 SGHNT and CDR2 YENEEA. The CDR3 runs to 15 residues. The CDR3 sequence: CASSHSRDSLEKLFF. The CDR3 coding sequence is TGTGCCAGCAGCCATTCCCGGGACAGCCTTGAAAAACTGTTTTTT.

This rearrangement joins TRBV9 to TRBJ2-5, with 10 bases aligning to TRBD2. This CDR3 is 17 amino acids long. The V gene's germline CDR1 is SGDLS and CDR2 YYNGEE. Germline trimming cut 3 bases from V and 4 bases from J; bases unmatched to any gene: 12. CDR3 protein: CASSAGREGLARETQYF. Here the CDR3 DNA reads TGTGCCAGCAGCGCCGGGAGGGAGGGACTAGCGAGAGAGACCCAGTACTTC.

The CDR3 DNA reads TGTGCCAGCAGCTTGGTGGTAGCGGGAGGGGGAGAGACCCAGTACTTC. Protein product: CASSLVVAGGGETQYF. The chain combines TRBV5-4 with TRBJ2-5; 11 bases line up with TRBD2. The CDR3 sequence is 16 residues long. Unmatched junction bases numbered 5, after V lost 0 bases and J lost 4 bases. Germline CDR1 SGHNT, CDR2 YYREEE (reference sequence).

Only one count was recorded for this clone. The rearrangement joins TRBV28 to TRBJ1-2; tentatively, D is TRBD1 (5 bases). The CDR3 is 14 amino acids. Germline-derived CDR1 and CDR2 are MDHEN and SYDVKM. V was cut by 7 bases and J by 3 bases, with 15 bases left in between. Here the CDR3 DNA reads TGTGCCAGCACCCCAGGGTTAGTCTACTATGGCTACACCTTC. Translated: CASTPGLVYYGYTF.

V usage is TRBV5-5 and J usage is TRBJ2-7, with 9 bases lining up with TRBD2. CDR1 and CDR2 (germline): SGHKS, YYEKEE (reference sequence). The CDR3 length is 15 residues. The V gene end was trimmed by 0 bases and the J gene end by 0 bases; junction bases not matched to a gene: 1. CDR3 nucleotides: TGTGCCAGCAGCTTGGTAGCGGGAGCCTCCTACGAGCAGTACTTC. Protein sequence: CASSLVAGASYEQYF.

This clone was recorded a few times. The rearrangement uses TRBV7-9 and TRBJ2-1; tentative D call: TRBD2 (5 bases). The CDR3 spans 14 residues. CDR1 and CDR2 (germline): SEHNR, FQNEAQ (reference sequence). V was trimmed by 4 bases and J by 5 bases, leaving 12 bases between them. The DNA of the CDR3 is TGTGCCAGCAGCTCTCCGGGATTCGACAATGAGCAGTTCTTC. Amino acids: CASSSPGFDNEQFF.

The chain is built from TRBV30 and TRBJ1-1, with 8 bases lining up with TRBD1. The CDR3 covers 14 residues. CDR1 and CDR2 (germline): GTSNPN, SVGIG (reference sequence). Germline trimming cut 2 bases from V and 5 bases from J; bases unmatched to any gene: 7. CDR3 region: CAWSPQGAWTEAFF. In nucleotides, the CDR3 is TGTGCCTGGAGTCCTCAGGGGGCTTGGACTGAAGCTTTCTTT.

The chain links TRBV5-4 to TRBJ2-5; 7 bases match TRBD2. The germline V gene encodes CDR1 SGHNT and CDR2 YYREEE (reference sequence). After removal of 2 bases from V and 2 bases from J, the junction contained 3 bases not matched to a gene. This CDR3 has 14 residues. The CDR3 loop reads CASSLGLGQETQYF. CDR3 coding DNA: TGTGCCAGCAGCTTAGGACTAGGTCAAGAGACCCAGTACTTC.

The chain uses TRBV27 and TRBJ1-6, with no clear D. The CDR3 is made up of 13 amino acids. Germline lookup yields CDR1 MNHEY and CDR2 SMNVEV (reference sequence). V shed 2 bases and J shed 14 bases, with 13 bases lying between them. CDR3 sequence reads: CASSLTRFKTLHF. DNA for the CDR3: TGTGCCAGCAGTTTAACCAGGTTTAAAACCCTCCACTTT.

This rearrangement joins TRBV7-2 to TRBJ1-3; D is ambiguous. Germline V gene data show CDR1 as SGHTA and CDR2 as FQGNSA. The CDR3 runs to 16 residues. V was trimmed by 5 bases and J by 0 bases, leaving 14 bases between them. The CDR3 sequence is CASSPKDGSSGNTIYF. Written as DNA, the CDR3 is TGTGCCAGCAGCCCGAAGGACGGGAGCTCTGGAAACACCATATATTTT.

This rearrangement joins TRBV5-5 to TRBJ2-3; 8 bases match TRBD2. The V segment lost 3 bases and the J segment 4 bases; nucleotides outside the gene matches: 13. Looked up from germline, CDR1 is SGHKS and CDR2 is YYEKEE (reference sequence). The CDR3 consists of 17 residues. CDR3 region: CASSSAGQREWADTQYF. CDR3 DNA sequence: TGTGCCAGCAGCTCGGCGGGGCAGCGGGAGTGGGCAGATACGCAGTATTTT.

CDR3 region: CASSIHRGSTGELFF. CDR3 DNA sequence: TGTGCCAGTAGTATTCATAGGGGTAGCACCGGGGAGCTGTTTTTT. This sequence joins TRBV19 and TRBJ2-2; maybe TRBD1 (5 bases). The V end was cut by 3 bases, the J end by 4 bases, with 12 bases between. CDR3 length: 15 amino acids. From germline, CDR1 is LNHDA and CDR2 SQIVND (reference sequence).

This clone was counted between two and nine times. The CDR3 here is CASSEPRQGLTVTGELFF. CDR3 DNA sequence: TGTGCCAGCAGTGAACCCAGACAGGGGTTAACTGTGACCGGGGAGCTGTTTTTT. V is TRBV9 and J is TRBJ2-2, with 8 positions matching TRBD1. The ends lost 5 bases at V and 5 bases at J; junction bases unmatched: 17. This CDR3 has 18 amino acids. Per the germline V gene, CDR1 is SGDLS and CDR2 is YYNGEE.

The chain has TRBV7-9 and TRBJ2-7; the D gene is possibly TRBD2 (5 bases). V was cut by 5 bases and J by 3 bases, with 11 bases left in between. The CDR3 is 13 residues long. Germline V gene lookup returns CDR1 SEHNR and CDR2 FQNEAQ (reference sequence). The CDR3 loop is CASSPAGGYEQYF. The DNA for the CDR3 is TGTGCCAGCAGCCCAGCAGGAGGCTACGAGCAGTACTTC.

The chain is built from TRBV9 and TRBJ2-7; no clear D gene. The CDR3 is 13 amino acids. From germline, CDR1 is SGDLS and CDR2 YYNGEE. V lost 0 bases, J lost 5 bases, and 9 bases lay in between. The CDR3 protein is CASSVGYRDEQYF. The CDR3 DNA reads TGTGCCAGCAGCGTAGGATATCGGGACGAGCAGTACTTC. Supplemented by reference TRBV9 and TRBJ2-7, the full variable domain reads DSGVTQTPKHLITATGQRVTLRCSPRSGDLSVYWYQQSLDQGLQFLIQYYNGEERAKGNILERFSAQQFPDLHSELNLSSLELGDSALYFCASSVGYRDEQYFGPGTRLTVT.

CDR3: CASIHQDRRGNTEAFF. Written as DNA, the CDR3 is TGTGCCAGCATTCACCAGGACAGGCGGGGAAACACTGAAGCTTTCTTT. This sequence joins TRBV6-4 and TRBJ1-1; 7 bases fit TRBD1. V lost 7 bases, J lost 2 bases, and 13 bases stayed unmatched. The length of the CDR3 is 16 residues. Germline V gene data show CDR1 as MRHNA and CDR2 as SNTAGT.

This chain uses TRBV7-2 with TRBJ2-7, with D maybe TRBD2 (6 bases). The germline gives CDR1 SGHTA, CDR2 FQGNSA. V dropped 5 bases and J dropped 3 bases, with 14 bases sitting between them. The length of the CDR3 is 14 residues. The chain's CDR3 is CASSVQEGSYEQYF. The CDR3 DNA sequence: TGTGCCAGCAGCGTCCAGGAGGGAAGCTACGAGCAGTACTTC.

The chain uses TRBV2 and TRBJ2-1; 7 positions agree with TRBD1. Germline loops: CDR1 SNHLY, CDR2 FYNNEI. This CDR3 has 15 residues. The ends lost 5 bases at V and 3 bases at J; junction bases unmatched: 7. The CDR3 nucleotides read TGTGCCAGCAGTTTAGACAGGGTCAGCTACAATGAGCAGTTCTTC. It yields the protein CASSLDRVSYNEQFF.

This sequence joins TRBV11-3 and TRBJ2-1; TRBD2 agrees at 9 bases. Germline V CDR1 and CDR2: SGHNT, YENEEA. The V segment lost 3 bases and the J segment 6 bases; nucleotides outside the gene matches: 6. This CDR3 spans 15 amino acids. Here the CDR3 DNA reads TGTGCCAGCAGCTTCTTAGCGGGAGAGGGCAATGAGCAGTTCTTC. Translating gives CASSFLAGEGNEQFF.

The chain links TRBV5-4 to TRBJ2-2; 8 bases are shared with TRBD1. The CDR3 consists of 17 residues. The trim removed 1 base at V and 6 bases at J, leaving 11 bases unmatched. Germline V CDR1 and CDR2: SGHNT, YYREEE (reference sequence). This chain's CDR3 is CASSLSASRGRSGELFF. The CDR3, as DNA: TGTGCCAGCAGCTTGTCCGCAAGCAGGGGGCGTTCCGGGGAGCTGTTTTTT. The full variable domain, completed using reference TRBV5-4 and TRBJ2-2, is ETGVTQSPTHLIKTRGQQVTLRCSSQSGHNTVSWYQQALGQGPQFIFQYYREEENGRGNFPPRFSGLQFPNYSSELNVNALELDDSALYLCASSLSASRGRSGELFFGEGSRLTVL.